This TCR beta chain was recovered during a study of blood T cell repertoires in COVID-19. This CDR3 spans 17 amino acids. V lost 2 bases and J lost 0, with 16 bases in between. Germline V lookup: CDR1 MGHRA, CDR2 YSYEKL. Clones were sequenced by immunoSEQ multiplex PCR, and TCRdb holds only the in-frame ones, with some missing. The sample lists roughly 100,000 clones, 65% to 90% seen once, with 4% to 5% in the top ten. Sequenced: peripheral blood. This receptor was obtained from a man between 45 and 60 years old with acute or convalescent COVID-19. The genes are TRBV4-1 and TRBJ1-1, with no clear D. DNA of the CDR3: TGCGCCAGCAGCCAAAAATCCCCAGGATCCATGAACACTGAAGCTTTCTTT. Amino acid sequence: CASSQKSPGSMNTEAFF.